The clone carrying this T cell receptor beta chain was picked up a small number of times. Its antigen is unknown. Between the trimmed V and J ends, which lost 6 bases and 0 bases, there was a span of 9 bases. The V gene's germline CDR1 is MNHEY and CDR2 SMNVEV (reference sequence). This CDR3 comprises 13 residues. This sample was included in a study of cytomegalovirus exposure and HLA in healthy donors. Overall study findings and caveats: Association of fewer than 20,000 TCR beta sequences with HLA alleles was found at 0.05 false discovery rate in a later analysis. Reportedly, fewer N-insertions than the approximately 690-donor mean appeared in an Asian-associated ancestry cluster in a later analysis. The study listed under 200 cytomegalovirus-associated TCR beta chains.

Both 60 Vbeta primers and 13 Jbeta primers went into the PCR. Clones were sequenced by immunoSEQ multiplex PCR, and TCRdb holds only the in-frame ones, with some missing. The repertoire includes some 200,000 clones, roughly a tenth of them detected once, and 1% to 1.5% sits in the top ten. The receptor was derived from a woman younger than 45 in good health and CMV-seropositive. The chain couples TRBV27 to TRBJ2-7, with D tentatively TRBD2 (6 bases). Input material: PBMCs. DNA for the CDR3: TGTGCCAGCAGCAACGGGAGCTCCTACGAGCAGTACTTC. This gives the protein CASSNGSSYEQYF.